The 31 T cell receptor beta chains below were found in one sample sequenced in a study of T cell responses to AZD1222 COVID-19 vaccine. The protocol was immunoSEQ multiplex PCR, while the TCRdb copy is restricted to in-frame clones and leaves out a portion. The sample lists roughly 180,000 clones; roughly nine tenths were seen once. This material consisted of peripheral blood, taken on day 0 of AZD1222 vaccination. The receptors shown here come from an adult in good health.

This sequence joins TRBV6-5 and TRBJ2-3; tentatively, D is TRBD1 or TRBD2 (7 bases each). Germline V gene sequence: CDR1 MNHEY, CDR2 SVGAGI. The CDR3 has 13 amino acids. V lost 8 bases and J lost 3, with 12 bases in between. Here the CDR3 reads CASVQGGTDTQYF. The CDR3 bases are TGTGCCAGCGTCCAGGGGGGGACAGATACGCAGTATTTT.

This clone was counted a single time. The V gene is TRBV7-8, the J gene TRBJ2-1, with 10 bases fitting TRBD2. The CDR3 has 23 amino acids. The germline CDR1 and CDR2 sequences are SGHVS and FQNEAQ. The trim removed 5 bases at V and 4 bases at J, leaving 29 bases unmatched. Written as DNA, the CDR3 is TGTGCCAGCAGCCATGCCACTCTAGCGGGAGAGGGTGGCGGGACAGTATGGTACAATGAGCAGTTCTTC. It codes for CASSHATLAGEGGGTVWYNEQFF.

The chain recombines TRBV7-9 with TRBJ1-1; possible D gene TRBD1, 6 bases. V was trimmed by 2 bases and J by 6 bases, leaving 13 bases between them. Germline assignment: CDR1 SEHNR and CDR2 FQNEAQ (reference sequence). CDR3 length: 14 residues. The CDR3: CASSLLGGGAEAFF. The CDR3 DNA is TGTGCCAGCAGCTTACTGGGCGGGGGCGCTGAAGCTTTCTTT.

The chain is built from TRBV28 and TRBJ1-1, with a weak D call TRBD1 (5 bases). Germline V lookup: CDR1 MDHEN, CDR2 SYDVKM. The V and J ends lost 3 bases and 6 bases respectively, with 14 bases between them. The CDR3 is made up of 14 amino acids. As DNA, the CDR3 is TGTGCCAGCAGTTTGGGACCCCTCAAACCTGAAGCTTTCTTT. This translates into CASSLGPLKPEAFF.

The V gene is TRBV19, the J gene TRBJ1-2; 10 nucleotides match TRBD1. The CDR3 runs to 15 residues. Trimming removed 7 bases from V and 1 base from J; junction bases left unmatched: 6. In germline, CDR1 is LNHDA, CDR2 SQIVND (reference sequence). CDR3: CASKGGQGINYGYTF. The CDR3 DNA follows: TGTGCCAGTAAAGGGGGACAGGGGATTAACTATGGCTACACCTTC.

This rearrangement joins TRBV19 to TRBJ1-2, with 8 bases identical to TRBD1. This CDR3 has 15 amino acids. After removal of 7 bases from V and 0 bases from J, the junction contained 7 bases not matched to a gene. The germline gives CDR1 LNHDA, CDR2 SQIVND (reference sequence). As DNA, the CDR3 is TGTGCCAGTATTAACAGGGGGACACCTAACTATGGCTACACCTTC. Its protein is CASINRGTPNYGYTF.

V and J are TRBV27 and TRBJ1-3, with 7 nucleotides matching TRBD1. This CDR3 region has 14 residues. V was clipped by 6 bases and J by 0 bases; unmatched bases: 2. Germline assignment: CDR1 MNHEY and CDR2 SMNVEV (reference sequence). CDR3 in DNA: TGTGCCAGCAGAGACAGGGCCTCTGGAAACACCATATATTTT. It specifies CASRDRASGNTIYF.

This chain joins TRBV27 and TRBJ1-1; D is possibly TRBD1 (6 bases). Trimming removed 5 bases from V and 2 bases from J, with 9 bases in between. Germline CDR1 and CDR2: MNHEY and SMNVEV (reference sequence). The CDR3 is 13 amino acids. Here the CDR3 reads CASSRQVNTEAFF. CDR3 sequence (DNA): TGTGCCAGCAGTAGACAGGTTAACACTGAAGCTTTCTTT.

The rearrangement uses TRBV6-2 or TRBV6-3 and TRBJ1-3; D is uncertain. The CDR3 covers 15 residues. From germline, CDR1 is MNHEY and CDR2 SVGEGT. Trimming pared 0 bases from V and 2 bases from J, leaving 8 bases between. The CDR3 spells CASSYSPLTGNTIYF. The CDR3 nucleotides read TGTGCCAGCAGTTACTCGCCGTTAACTGGAAACACCATATATTTT.

V usage is TRBV6-2 or TRBV6-3 and J usage is TRBJ2-2; 9 positions match TRBD1. There are 17 residues in the CDR3. From germline, CDR1 is MNHEY and CDR2 SVGEGT. V trimming: 6 bases; J trimming: 7 bases; junction bases outside the gene matches: 15. CDR3 amino acids: CASSFTGTGFPIGELFF. Here the CDR3 DNA reads TGTGCCAGCAGCTTCACCGGGACAGGGTTTCCCATCGGGGAGCTGTTTTTT.

The chain has TRBV6-5 and TRBJ2-7; D gene unclear. The CDR3 spans 12 residues. Germline assignment: CDR1 MNHEY and CDR2 SVGAGI. Trimming stripped 4 bases from V and 7 bases from J, with 11 bases between. CDR3 loop: CASSSPPGEQYF. The CDR3 DNA is TGTGCCAGCAGTTCCCCCCCCGGGGAGCAGTACTTC.

V and J are TRBV7-2 and TRBJ1-1; TRBD1 agrees at 9 bases. CDR3 size: 15 residues. The junction had 3 bases not matched to a gene; V was cut back by 0 bases and J by 4 bases. Germline loops: CDR1 SGHTA, CDR2 FQGNSA. CDR3 loop: CASSLAWTGATEAFF. The CDR3 DNA reads as TGTGCCAGCAGCTTAGCATGGACAGGGGCCACTGAAGCTTTCTTT.

This clone was seen once. This chain connects TRBV9 to TRBJ2-2, with 7 bases aligning to TRBD2. The V gene's germline CDR1 is SGDLS and CDR2 YYNGEE. The CDR3 contains 18 residues. The V segment lost 2 bases and the J segment 7 bases; nucleotides outside the gene matches: 17. CDR3 loop: CASSVPPGGGEISGELFF. CDR3 coding DNA: TGTGCCAGCAGCGTTCCCCCCGGGGGAGGGGAGATTAGCGGGGAGCTGTTTTTT.

The V call is TRBV2, the J call TRBJ1-1, with a tentative D call TRBD1 (5 bases). V lost 2 bases to trimming and J lost 1 base, with 17 bases between them. Germline V gene lookup returns CDR1 SNHLY and CDR2 FYNNEI. CDR3 length equals 17 residues. In nucleotides, the CDR3 is TGTGCCAGCAGTGAACGGTCTCAGGGTATGAGGAACACTGAAGCTTTCTTT. Amino acid sequence: CASSERSQGMRNTEAFF.

The chain couples TRBV18 to TRBJ1-4; unclear D gene. V was shortened by 3 bases and J by 8 bases, with 19 bases between the two germline ends. Germline V gives CDR1 KGHSH, CDR2 LQKENI. This CDR3 is built from 16 residues. The CDR3 reads CASSPFTPAGGEKLFF. The DNA of the CDR3 is TGTGCCAGCTCACCTTTTACCCCCGCAGGAGGGGAAAAACTGTTTTTT.

In regard to this clone: This specimen includes other DNA sequences encoding the same CDR3. This rearrangement joins TRBV15 to TRBJ1-5; 7 bases line up with TRBD1. V lost 3 bases, J lost 4 bases, and 3 bases stayed unmatched. Germline values: CDR1 LNHNV, CDR2 YYDKDF (reference sequence). The CDR3 covers 14 residues. The CDR3 nucleotides are TGTGCCACCAGCAGGGGACAGTCTAATCAGCCCCAGCATTTT. Its protein is CATSRGQSNQPQHF.

The chain joins TRBV30 to TRBJ1-1, with TRBD1 identical over 7 bases. The junction had 5 bases not matched to a gene; V was cut back by 3 bases and J by 1 base. CDR3 size: 14 residues. CDR1 is GTSNPN, CDR2 SVGIG, per germline (reference sequence). The CDR3 protein is CAWRFRDRNTEAFF. DNA of the CDR3: TGTGCCTGGAGATTTAGGGACAGGAACACTGAAGCTTTCTTT.

This clone was detected once. V and J are TRBV7-2 and TRBJ1-3; D not certain. Germline values: CDR1 SGHTA, CDR2 FQGNSA. V was cut by 1 base and J by 2 bases, with 6 bases left in between. The length of the CDR3 is 14 residues. CDR3 nucleotide sequence: TGTGCCAGCAGCTTAGGTGTCCCTGGAAACACCATATATTTT. Protein product: CASSLGVPGNTIYF.

V is TRBV6-5 and J is TRBJ2-2, with D possibly matching TRBD1 (6 bases). Germline CDR1 reads MNHEY; CDR2 reads SVGAGI. The CDR3 totals 12 residues. Trimming removed 6 bases at V and 5 bases at J, with 7 bases between. The CDR3 protein is CASSRGTGELFF. CDR3 DNA sequence: TGTGCCAGCAGCAGGGGTACCGGGGAGCTGTTTTTT.

This rearrangement joins TRBV28 to TRBJ2-2; D remains ambiguous. Trimming shortened V by 3 bases and J by 8 bases, and 13 bases separated the two germline ends. CDR3 size: 14 residues. Germline V CDR1 and CDR2: MDHEN, SYDVKM. The CDR3: CASSFYSDGGELFF. The CDR3 DNA is TGTGCCAGCAGTTTTTACTCGGACGGTGGGGAGCTGTTTTTT.

The chain combines TRBV11-3 with TRBJ2-7, with a weak D call TRBD1 (6 bases). V shed 6 bases and J shed 4 bases, with 10 bases lying between them. CDR3 length equals 12 residues. Germline-derived CDR1 and CDR2 are SGHNT and YENEEA. The CDR3 reads CASSLDSYEQYF. For the CDR3, the DNA is TGTGCCAGCAGTTTGGACAGTTACGAGCAGTACTTC.

The chain joins TRBV6-2 or TRBV6-3 to TRBJ1-2; no definite D call. CDR3 length: 14 residues. CDR1 and CDR2 (germline): MNHEY, SVGEGT. V lost 2 bases, J lost 8 bases, and 15 bases lay in between. The CDR3 sequence: CASSYMELGNGYTF. The CDR3 DNA reads TGTGCCAGCAGTTACATGGAACTGGGGAACGGCTACACCTTC.

The count of this clone is one. The V call is TRBV2, the J call TRBJ2-5, with D uncertain. From germline, CDR1 is SNHLY and CDR2 FYNNEI. The CDR3 runs to 14 residues. The V and J ends lost 4 bases and 2 bases respectively, with 11 bases between them. Here the CDR3 reads CASSGIGRQETQYF. The CDR3 bases are TGTGCCAGCAGTGGCATAGGCAGACAAGAGACCCAGTACTTC.

The chain couples TRBV7-2 to TRBJ2-4; D possibly uses TRBD1 or TRBD2 (5 bases each). The CDR3 consists of 13 residues. The V and J ends lost 3 bases and 8 bases respectively, with 11 bases between them. Germline V gives CDR1 SGHTA, CDR2 FQGNSA. The CDR3 DNA sequence: TGTGCCAGCAGCTTTACGGGGCAAGACATTCAGTACTTC. The encoded protein is CASSFTGQDIQYF.

The gene calls are TRBV9 and TRBJ2-7; 8 nucleotides line up with TRBD1. The germline gives CDR1 SGDLS, CDR2 YYNGEE. Losses at the gene ends were 3 bases for V and 0 bases for J; bases not matched to a gene: 5. The CDR3 is 15 residues long. Written as DNA, the CDR3 is TGTGCCAGCAGCGCGGGACAGGCGCCCTCCTACGAGCAGTACTTC. This encodes CASSAGQAPSYEQYF.

The chain combines TRBV7-6 with TRBJ2-2; D is possibly TRBD1 or TRBD2 (5 bases each). Germline V lookup: CDR1 SGHVS, CDR2 FNYEAQ. The V and J ends lost 1 base and 0 bases respectively, with 6 bases between them. The CDR3 is made up of 15 amino acids. As DNA, the CDR3 is TGTGCCAGCAGCTTAGGGGACCCGAACACCGGGGAGCTGTTTTTT. Protein sequence: CASSLGDPNTGELFF.

This clone was counted once. The chain links TRBV5-4 to TRBJ1-3; D not resolved. The CDR3 runs 15 residues. Germline assignment: CDR1 SGHNT and CDR2 YYREEE (reference sequence). V gave up 2 bases and J gave up 1 base, with 10 bases separating them. The DNA for the CDR3 is TGTGCCAGCAGCTTAGACTCAGGATCTGGAAACACCATATATTTT. Its translation: CASSLDSGSGNTIYF.

J is TRBJ1-6 and V is TRBV14; no clear D. Trimming took 1 base from V and 9 from J, leaving 10 bases between them. This CDR3 has 14 amino acids. Germline loops: CDR1 SGHDN, CDR2 FVKESK. CDR3 DNA: TGTGCCAGCAGCCAAGCAGTTGTTAGTTCACCCCTCCACTTT. Translation gives CASSQAVVSSPLHF.

CDR3 loop: CASSFGGSAEGYGYTF. The CDR3 coding sequence is TGTGCCAGCAGTTTCGGGGGGTCGGCAGAGGGCTATGGCTACACCTTC. The chain links TRBV27 to TRBJ1-2; D is possibly TRBD1 (5 bases). Trimming cost V 3 bases and J 4 bases, with 18 bases left between them. Germline V lookup: CDR1 MNHEY, CDR2 SMNVEV (reference sequence). The CDR3 covers 16 residues.

This clone was recorded once. V and J are TRBV5-6 and TRBJ2-2; TRBD1 or TRBD2 may be the D gene (5 bases each). This CDR3 has 15 residues. The V end was cut by 4 bases, the J end by 6 bases, with 16 bases between. Germline V gives CDR1 SGHDT, CDR2 YYEEEE. The CDR3 protein is CASSVQSGTAGELFF. The DNA for the CDR3 is TGTGCCAGCAGCGTCCAATCCGGGACGGCCGGGGAGCTGTTTTTT.

The chain recombines TRBV21-1 with TRBJ1-4. TRBV21-1 is termed a pseudogene. The length of the CDR3 is 11 residues. CDR3 region: CASKTIEKLFF. The CDR3 coding sequence is TGTGCCAGCAAAACCATTGAAAAACTGTTTTTT.